Sequencing of this TCR beta chain was carried out in a study of shared clonotypes between healthy human individuals. Study findings and constraints: Even with large depth, rarefaction showed that sorted-subset sequencing was incomplete.

Comments on this clone: Its antigen is still unknown.

Naive CD8 cells comprised CD45RO-negative, CCR7-positively selected cells, excluding terminally differentiated effector memory CD45RA+ cells. Sequencing used immunoSEQ multiplex PCR; TCRdb keeps in-frame clones, though not all of them. The profile shows about 580,000 clones, roughly 98% of them singletons. Source material: naive CD8+ T cells sorted from blood. This TCR was recovered from a man aged 25 to 40 in good health.

CDR3 DNA sequence: TGTGCCAGCAGTGAGGGAGGACAGTCCAATGAGCAGTTCTTC. Translating gives CASSEGGQSNEQFF. This chain joins TRBV6-1 and TRBJ2-1; D possibly uses TRBD1 or TRBD2 (6 bases each). V lost 3 bases and J 6 bases, leaving 12 bases between the germline ends. The CDR3 runs 14 residues. Looked up from germline, CDR1 is MNHNS and CDR2 is SASEGT.